This TCR beta chain is drawn from a study of CD8+CD57+ T cells in acquired aplastic anemia. This CDR3 has 15 residues. Trimming took 6 bases from V and 2 from J, leaving 16 bases between them. Germline V gene sequence: CDR1 DFQATT, CDR2 SNEGSKA (reference sequence). Genomic DNA served as template for TCR beta VDJ and CDR3 profiling. TCRdb used MiXCR to reprocess the reads, holding one entry per CDR3 protein. Here the sample spans 100,000 to 150,000 distinct CDR3 sequences, about half being singletons. V is TRBV20-1 and J is TRBJ2-2; D is unclear. Material for sequencing was sorted CD4+, CD8+, or CD8+CD57+ T cells (not recorded which) from PBMCs. This receptor was identified in a human donor in good health, serving as a control. CDR3 in DNA: TGCAGTGCCCAGATCGGGCAGGTTAACACCGGGGAGCTGTTTTTT. Translated: CSAQIGQVNTGELFF.